Listed below are T cell receptor beta chains from one sample, sequenced in a study of T-cell reconstitution after alpha-beta-depleted transplantation in children. One entry per CDR3 protein, called by TCRdb with MiXCR from the PCR reads. This sample yields just over 950,000 distinct CDR3 sequences, of which about 31% are seen a single time; about 28% belongs to the top ten. The starting material was PBMCs, mostly from graft donor cells, obtained 360 days after TCRalphabeta/CD19-depleted stem cell transplant. These receptors were collected from a boy under three years old who had a stem cell transplant for SCID, so the T cells may come from the graft donor. CDR3s include the opening cysteine and the closing phenylalanine or tryptophan. A D gene is named only where the DNA matches it firmly. The size of a clone is reported for some rows only, either as once, few or many, or as a class for expanded clones.

d_gene,v_gene,abundance,j_gene,CDR3nt,CDR3aa
TRBD1,TRBV15,few,TRBJ2-7,TGTGCCACCAGCAGGACAGGGGGCGCGTGGTACGAGCAGTACTTC,CATSRTGGAWYEQYF
TRBD1,TRBV7-2,few,TRBJ2-5,TGTGCCAGCAGCTTAACCCGGACAGGGGGGACAGGGGAGACCCAGTACTTC,CASSLTRTGGTGETQYF
TRBD2,TRBV6-1,few,TRBJ2-7,TGTGCCAGCAGGGCTAGCGGCGAGTCTGCCTACGAGCAGTACTTC,CASRASGESAYEQYF
.,TRBV5-5,.,TRBJ2-7,TGTGCCAGCACTGGGATAACAGAGCAGTACTTC,CASTGITEQYF
TRBD2,TRBV18,few,TRBJ2-1,TGTGCCAGCTCACCACCTAGAGCGGGGGGGCCGAATGAGCAGTTCTTC,CASSPPRAGGPNEQFF
.,TRBV12-3/TRBV12-4,.,TRBJ2-2,TGTGCCAGCAGTTTTCGGGACACCATCACCGGGGAGCTGTTTTTT,CASSFRDTITGELFF
TRBD1,TRBV4-1,.,TRBJ1-1,TGCGCCAGCAGATCTCCCGGGACAGTCATGAACACTGAAGCTTTCTTT,CASRSPGTVMNTEAFF
TRBD1,TRBV4-1,.,TRBJ2-7,TGCGCCAGCACGCGGGACAGGGGGCACCGATACGCCTACGAGCAGTACTTC,CASTRDRGHRYAYEQYF
TRBD2,TRBV10-3,few,TRBJ2-7,TGTGCCATCAGTGAATGGCGGGGGGGCCGCGAGCAGTACTTC,CAISEWRGGREQYF
.,TRBV12-3/TRBV12-4,many,TRBJ2-3,TGTGCCAGCAGTTTTGAGGCGTCAGAGGGCCCAGATACGCAGTATTTT,CASSFEASEGPDTQYF
.,TRBV7-3,.,TRBJ2-3,TGTGCCAGCAGCTTAAATCGGGGGAAGGGGGCAGATACGCAGTATTTT,CASSLNRGKGADTQYF
.,TRBV7-8,few,TRBJ1-3,TGTGCCAGCAGCCAAAGGGGGAGCTCGTCTGGAAACACCATATATTTT,CASSQRGSSSGNTIYF
.,TRBV7-2,.,TRBJ1-1,TGTGCCAGCAGCCCGTACAGGATGTCTGAAGCTTTCTTT,CASSPYRMSEAFF
TRBD1,TRBV12-3/TRBV12-4,many,TRBJ1-1,TGTGCCAGCTCACCCGGGACAGGGAACACTGAAGCTTTCTTT,CASSPGTGNTEAFF
.,TRBV12-3/TRBV12-4,.,TRBJ1-1,TGTGCCAGCAGTTTCCATGTGACGGGGAAAACGACTGAAGCTTTCTTT,CASSFHVTGKTTEAFF
.,TRBV5-1,.,TRBJ1-1,TGCGCCAGCAGCTTGGGGATGCGAGGGGTCGCTGAAGCTTTCTTT,CASSLGMRGVAEAFF
.,TRBV28,.,TRBJ1-5,TGTGCCAGCAGTTTAGATGTCATGAAGCCCCAGCATTTT,CASSLDVMKPQHF
.,TRBV6-2/TRBV6-3,.,TRBJ1-1,TGTGCCAGCAGTTACCCCAGGGACGGCACTGAAGCTTTCTTT,CASSYPRDGTEAFF
TRBD1,TRBV27,.,TRBJ1-5,TGTGCCAGCAGTCCCGCCCCGGACAGGGTTACTAATAGCAATCAGCCCCAGCATTTT,CASSPAPDRVTNSNQPQHF
TRBD2,TRBV5-1,.,TRBJ2-1,TGCGCCAGCAGCTCCTCTGCGGGGGGGCTTCGGTATGAGCAGTTCTTC,CASSSSAGGLRYEQFF
.,TRBV12-3/TRBV12-4,.,TRBJ1-1,TGTGCCAGCAGCCCATCGGCGACGAACACTGAAGCTTTCTTT,CASSPSATNTEAFF
.,TRBV4-1,.,TRBJ1-1,TGCGCCAGCACCCTCCAGAGTGGGAACATGAACACTGAAGCTTTCTTT,CASTLQSGNMNTEAFF